This record covers a single T cell receptor beta chain. The CDR3 loop spans 16 amino acids. Germline values: CDR1 LNHDA, CDR2 SQIVND (reference sequence). The ends lost 3 bases at V and 4 bases at J; junction bases unmatched: 10. This record comes from a study of blood T cell repertoires in COVID-19. Study-wide background: Whether acute or convalescent, the COVID-19 samples came from the United States, Italy and Spain. T cells, B-cell-depleted T cells, or PBMCs supplied cDNA or gDNA.

Per the original methods: Reference gene primer amplification yielded estimated nucleated cell counts. Data came from immunoSEQ multiplex PCR; TCRdb stores just in-frame clones and leaves some out. That table furnishes V, J and clone size, whereas the DNA furnished D and trimming. The table records about 97,000 clones, about 90% of them present only once. The source of this sequence is a woman aged 25 to 39 with acute or convalescent COVID-19. This rearrangement joins TRBV19 to TRBJ2-3, with 7 bases lining up with TRBD2. The sample comprised peripheral blood. The CDR3 region is CASSMDPLGGADTQYF. CDR3 DNA sequence: TGTGCCAGTAGTATGGACCCCCTTGGGGGGGCAGATACGCAGTATTTT.